Following are 11 T cell receptor beta chains from one sample sequenced in a study of T cell responses to AZD1222 COVID-19 vaccine. Sequencing used immunoSEQ multiplex PCR; TCRdb keeps in-frame clones, though not all of them. This repertoire shows more than 85,000 clones, nearly 90% found once; its top ten account for over 10%. This specimen was peripheral blood, taken on day 0 of MenACWY control vaccination. Every receptor here comes from an adult in good health.

The J gene is TRBJ1-1, the V gene TRBV7-3; TRBD1 matches at 8 bases. The CDR3 consists of 15 residues. V lost 5 bases and J lost 4; bases outside the gene matches: 9. Germline loops: CDR1 SGHTA, CDR2 FQGTGA. Here the CDR3 reads CASSTGQGGGTEAFF. The DNA for the CDR3 is TGTGCCAGCAGCACCGGACAGGGCGGGGGCACTGAAGCTTTCTTT.

In this sample, this clone turned up once. The chain joins TRBV5-1 to TRBJ1-2; maybe TRBD1 (5 bases). CDR1 is SGHRS, CDR2 YFSETQ, per germline. The CDR3 is made up of 16 amino acids. V lost 0 bases and J 4 bases, leaving 16 bases between the germline ends. The CDR3 DNA reads TGCGCCAGCAGCTTGGGAGGGGAAACCCGTATCTATGGCTACACCTTC. Protein product: CASSLGGETRIYGYTF.

J is TRBJ1-3 and V is TRBV6-2 or TRBV6-3; possible D gene TRBD1, 6 bases. This CDR3 is built from 19 residues. Germline loops: CDR1 MNHEY, CDR2 SVGEGT. Trimming took off 2 bases at V and 1 base at J, with 21 bases between the two ends. The CDR3 coding sequence is TGTGCCAGCAGTTACGACCGACTCCGAGACAGGCGGTCTGGAAACACCATATATTTT. This encodes CASSYDRLRDRRSGNTIYF.

The J gene is TRBJ1-1, the V gene TRBV6-5; TRBD1 is a possible D gene (5 bases). The CDR3 sequence is 13 residues long. The V end lost 8 bases, the J end lost 5 bases, and 15 bases lay between the germline ends. Per germline, CDR1 MNHEY and CDR2 SVGAGI. CDR3 amino acids: CASGAGGGTEAFF. The CDR3 DNA reads as TGTGCCAGCGGAGCAGGTGGGGGGACTGAAGCTTTCTTT.

The genes are TRBV4-2 and TRBJ1-6; D gene unclear. Between the trimmed V and J ends, which lost 0 bases and 7 bases, there was a span of 13 bases. The CDR3 spans 16 residues. Germline V gives CDR1 LGHNA, CDR2 YNFKEQ. In DNA form, the CDR3 reads TGTGCCAGCAGCCAAGAACGCTACAGCTCGAATTCACCCCTCCACTTT. Translating it yields CASSQERYSSNSPLHF.

This chain links TRBV6-5 with TRBJ2-2, with TRBD2 as a possible D gene (5 bases). Germline CDR1 reads MNHEY; CDR2 reads SVGAGI. Trimming stripped 8 bases from V and 1 base from J, with 14 bases between. The CDR3 consists of 15 residues. The CDR3 DNA reads TGTGCCAGCTCCCCGACTAACCTGAACACCGGGGAGCTGTTTTTT. Residues: CASSPTNLNTGELFF.

V is TRBV28 and J is TRBJ1-5; D possibly corresponds to TRBD1 (5 bases). The CDR3 runs to 16 residues. The germline CDR1 and CDR2 sequences are MDHEN and SYDVKM. V was clipped by 7 bases and J by 0 bases, with 16 bases between them. CDR3 coding DNA: TGTGCCAGCACCATACGGAGGGGAGATAGCAATCAGCCCCAGCATTTT. This codes for CASTIRRGDSNQPQHF.

The chain joins TRBV4-1 to TRBJ1-2; tentative D call: TRBD1 (5 bases). Trimming removed 5 bases from V and 3 bases from J, with 16 bases in between. Germline V gene data show CDR1 as MGHRA and CDR2 as YSYEKL. The CDR3 has 15 residues. In DNA form, the CDR3 reads TGCGCCAGCAGCTCTCGACTGGGGGAGGACTATGGCTACACCTTC. Translating gives CASSSRLGEDYGYTF.

V and J are TRBV12-3 or TRBV12-4 and TRBJ1-1, with D perhaps TRBD1 (5 bases). V shed 6 bases and J shed 7 bases, with 15 bases lying between them. This CDR3 spans 13 amino acids. For the CDR3, the DNA is TGTGCCAGCAGCTGGAACTCAGGGTATGAAGCTTTCTTT. As protein: CASSWNSGYEAFF.

V and J are TRBV6-1 and TRBJ2-7; D assignment may be TRBD1 or TRBD2 (5 bases each). Germline V lookup: CDR1 MNHNS, CDR2 SASEGT. The CDR3 is 14 amino acids. Trimming took 0 bases from V and 3 from J, leaving 9 bases between them. The CDR3: CASSEARGGYEQYF. CDR3 bases: TGTGCCAGCAGTGAAGCGCGTGGGGGCTACGAGCAGTACTTC.

The genes are TRBV28 and TRBJ1-5; the D gene is possibly TRBD1 (5 bases). This CDR3 has 15 amino acids. Deletions cut 6 bases from V and 0 bases from J, with 12 bases between. Germline V gene sequence: CDR1 MDHEN, CDR2 SYDVKM. The CDR3 DNA sequence: TGTGCCAGCAGAGCCAGGGTTAGTAGCAATCAGCCCCAGCATTTT. Translation gives CASRARVSSNQPQHF.